The following is a TCR beta chain sequence with its context. The data were taken from a study of TIL therapy for anti-PD-1-resistant metastatic lung cancer. Turning to the study itself: Progressing patients received lymphodepletion, expanded TIL infusion and IL-2.

Described time point: pre-treatment sample, taken before nivolumab and TIL therapy. The libraries were made with immunoSEQ v3. Sequencing used immunoSEQ multiplex PCR; TCRdb keeps in-frame clones, though not all of them. The sample records about 15,000 clones, roughly 82% being singletons. This CDR3 spans 19 amino acids. Material: blood, obtained at baseline. The TCR sequence derives from a person between 30 and 79 years old with non-small cell lung cancer. The chain uses TRBV21-1 and TRBJ1-6; the table assigns TRBD1, which was not confirmed against the DNA. TRBV21-1 counts as a pseudogene. The CDR3 loop is CASSQGLDRGHGANSPLHF. For the CDR3, the DNA is TGTGCCAGCAGCCAGGGGCTGGACAGGGGGCATGGGGCCAATTCACCCCTCCACTTT.